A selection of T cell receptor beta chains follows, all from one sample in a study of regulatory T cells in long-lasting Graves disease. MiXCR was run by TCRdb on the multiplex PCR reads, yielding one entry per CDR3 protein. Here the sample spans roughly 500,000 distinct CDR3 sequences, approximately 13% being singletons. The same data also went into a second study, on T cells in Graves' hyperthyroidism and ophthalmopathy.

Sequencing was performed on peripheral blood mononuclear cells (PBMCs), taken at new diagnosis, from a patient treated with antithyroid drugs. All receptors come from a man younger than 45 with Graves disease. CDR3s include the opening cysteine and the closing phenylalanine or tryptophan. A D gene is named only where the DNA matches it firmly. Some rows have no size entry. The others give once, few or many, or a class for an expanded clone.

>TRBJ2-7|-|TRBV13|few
CASSLTPQGNEQYF
TGTGCCAGCAGCTTAACCCCCCAGGGGAACGAGCAGTACTTC
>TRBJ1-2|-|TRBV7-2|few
CASSFGQRYNYGYTF
TGTGCCAGCAGCTTTGGGCAGAGGTATAACTATGGCTACACCTTC
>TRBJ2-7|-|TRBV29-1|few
CSVEDWGTGSAGETYEQYF
TGCAGCGTTGAAGATTGGGGCACTGGGTCGGCGGGCGAAACCTACGAGCAGTACTTC
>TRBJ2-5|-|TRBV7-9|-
CASSLMVGMYQETQYF
TGTGCCAGCAGCCTCATGGTGGGGATGTACCAAGAGACCCAGTACTTC
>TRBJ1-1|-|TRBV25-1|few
CASSEYRDTEAFF
TGTGCCAGCAGTGAATATCGGGACACTGAAGCTTTCTTT
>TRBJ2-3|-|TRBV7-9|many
CASSSRDEDPDTQYF
TGTGCCAGCAGTTCTCGGGACGAGGACCCAGATACGCAGTATTTT
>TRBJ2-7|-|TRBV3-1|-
CASSHNSYEQYF
TGTGCCAGCAGCCATAACAGCTACGAGCAGTACTTC
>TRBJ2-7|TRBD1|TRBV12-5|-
CASGSGLGQVSYEQYF
TGTGCTAGTGGTTCCGGGTTGGGACAGGTTTCTTACGAGCAGTACTTC
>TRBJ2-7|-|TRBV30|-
CAWSATVREQYF
TGTGCCTGGAGTGCCACTGTACGGGAGCAGTACTTC
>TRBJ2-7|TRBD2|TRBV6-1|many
CASSLSGSSSYEQYF
TGTGCCAGCAGCCTTAGCGGGAGTTCCTCCTACGAGCAGTACTTC
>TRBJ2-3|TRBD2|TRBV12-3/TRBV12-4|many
CASSSPGGLQDTQYF
TGTGCCAGCAGTTCCCCGGGAGGGTTGCAAGATACGCAGTATTTT
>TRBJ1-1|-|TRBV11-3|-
CASSTGGTGDTEAFF
TGTGCCAGCAGCACCGGGGGGACCGGGGACACTGAAGCTTTCTTT
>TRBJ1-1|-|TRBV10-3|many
CAIRGTSMNTEAFF
TGTGCCATCAGGGGGACTTCGATGAACACTGAAGCTTTCTTT
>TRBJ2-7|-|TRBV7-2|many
CASSPTRGPYEQYF
TGTGCCAGCAGCCCAACGAGGGGTCCGTACGAGCAGTACTTC
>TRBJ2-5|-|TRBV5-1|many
CASSWSDPSGAQYF
TGCGCCAGCAGCTGGAGTGATCCCTCGGGGGCCCAGTACTTC
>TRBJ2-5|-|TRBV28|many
CASISGGADQETQYF
TGTGCCAGCATCTCTGGCGGGGCGGACCAAGAGACCCAGTACTTC
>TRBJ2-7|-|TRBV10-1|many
CASSEGLGDEQYF
TGCGCCAGCAGTGAGGGACTGGGAGACGAGCAGTACTTC
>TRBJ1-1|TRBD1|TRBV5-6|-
CASRLLPGQEAELGTEAFF
TGTGCCAGCCGACTTCTTCCGGGACAGGAGGCAGAGTTAGGCACTGAAGCTTTCTTT
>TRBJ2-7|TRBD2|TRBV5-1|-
CASSFNPGGRNHEQYF
TGCGCCAGCAGCTTTAATCCAGGCGGGAGGAACCACGAGCAGTACTTC
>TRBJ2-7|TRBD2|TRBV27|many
CASSPSEAGVVNEQYF
TGTGCCAGCAGTCCGAGTGAAGCGGGAGTAGTCAACGAGCAGTACTTC
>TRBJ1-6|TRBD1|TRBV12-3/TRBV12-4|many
CASSRRDRGDSPLHF
TGTGCCAGCAGTCGCCGGGACAGGGGAGATTCACCCCTCCACTTT
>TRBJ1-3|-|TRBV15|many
CATSTRSGNTIYF
TGTGCCACCAGCACCCGCTCTGGAAACACCATATATTTT
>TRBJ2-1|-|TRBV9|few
CASSARRGYNEQFF
TGTGCCAGCAGCGCACGACGGGGGTACAATGAGCAGTTCTTC
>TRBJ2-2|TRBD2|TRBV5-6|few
CASSPGLVFGELFF
TGTGCCAGCAGCCCCGGACTAGTTTTCGGGGAGCTGTTTTTT
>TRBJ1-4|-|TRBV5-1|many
CASSLTLTNEKLFF
TGCGCCAGCAGCTTGACATTAACTAATGAAAAACTGTTTTTT
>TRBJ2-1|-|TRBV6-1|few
CASRPGISSYNEQFF
TGTGCCAGCAGGCCTGGGATAAGCTCCTACAATGAGCAGTTCTTC
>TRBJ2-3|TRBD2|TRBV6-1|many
CASTEVSSGSLTDTQYF
TGTGCCAGCACGGAAGTTAGCAGCGGGAGCTTAACAGATACGCAGTATTTT
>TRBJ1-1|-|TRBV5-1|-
CASSLGTKNTEAFF
TGCGCCAGCAGCTTGGGCACCAAGAACACTGAAGCTTTCTTT
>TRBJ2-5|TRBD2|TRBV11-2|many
CASSSGRRAMETQYF
TGTGCCAGCAGCTCCGGGAGGAGAGCCATGGAGACCCAGTACTTC
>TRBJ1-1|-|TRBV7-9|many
CASSSRDNLNTEAFF
TGTGCCAGCAGCTCCCGGGACAACCTGAACACTGAAGCTTTCTTT
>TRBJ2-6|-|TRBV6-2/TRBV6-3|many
CASSVDSGANVLTF
TGTGCCAGCAGTGTGGACTCTGGGGCCAACGTCCTGACTTTC
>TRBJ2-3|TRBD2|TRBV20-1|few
CSASDGLVDLYTQYF
TGCAGTGCTAGCGATGGACTAGTCGACCTATATACGCAGTATTTT
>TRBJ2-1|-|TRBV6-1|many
CASSEPPTGMIDNEQFF
TGTGCCAGCAGTGAGCCCCCCACAGGGATGATCGACAATGAGCAGTTCTTC
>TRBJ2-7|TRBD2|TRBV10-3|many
CAISESSGRHSYEQYF
TGTGCCATCAGTGAGTCGAGCGGGAGGCACTCCTACGAGCAGTACTTC
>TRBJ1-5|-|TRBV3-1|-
CASSQDGQGQGAFNQPQHF
TGTGCCAGCAGCCAAGACGGGCAGGGACAAGGAGCTTTTAATCAGCCCCAGCATTTT
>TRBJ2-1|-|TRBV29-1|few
CSVEQQGGYNEQFF
TGCAGCGTTGAACAGCAGGGAGGCTACAATGAGCAGTTCTTC
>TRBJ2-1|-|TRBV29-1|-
CSGGSRGLLDEQFF
TGCAGCGGGGGGAGTAGGGGACTTTTGGATGAGCAGTTCTTC
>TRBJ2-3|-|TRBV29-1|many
CSVGLRGGNTQYF
TGCAGCGTCGGTCTTAGGGGTGGGAATACGCAGTATTTT
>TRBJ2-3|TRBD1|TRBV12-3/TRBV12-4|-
CASTPDREPDTQYF
TGTGCCAGCACCCCAGACAGGGAACCAGATACGCAGTATTTT
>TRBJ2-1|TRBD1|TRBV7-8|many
CASSPDRVGNEQFF
TGTGCCAGCAGCCCGGACAGGGTGGGCAATGAGCAGTTCTTC
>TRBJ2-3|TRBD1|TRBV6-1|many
CASSGRQGSTDTQYF
TGTGCCAGCAGTGGCCGACAGGGCAGCACAGATACGCAGTATTTT
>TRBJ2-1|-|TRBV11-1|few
CASRQGGRTRTHNEQFF
TGTGCCAGCAGACAAGGGGGGCGTACCAGAACCCACAATGAGCAGTTCTTC